The next 23 T cell receptor beta chains were all read from a single sample in a study of early T cells in non-severe SARS-CoV-2 infection. TCRdb analysed the 5' RACE reads with MiXCR anew, one entry per CDR3 protein. This sample has tens of thousands of distinct CDR3 sequences, with more than 10% found just once. The sequencing sample was made of whole blood. The receptor set was obtained from an adult who was a healthcare worker with PCR-confirmed SARS-CoV-2 infection or an uninfected control (not recorded which).

This clonotype was counted ten times or more. CDR3 region: CACRGGVADTEAFF. CDR3 DNA: TGTGCTTGCCGGGGGGGAGTCGCGGACACTGAAGCTTTCTTT. The J gene is TRBJ1-1, the V gene TRBV6-5, with TRBD1 as a possible D gene (5 bases). CDR1 is MNHEY and CDR2 is SVGAGI in the germline V gene. The CDR3 extends over 14 amino acids.

This clonotype was recorded a few times. V usage is TRBV27 and J usage is TRBJ2-2; a possible D gene is TRBD2 (5 bases). The CDR3 spans 17 residues. V shed 0 bases and J shed 5 bases, with 16 bases lying between them. Germline CDR1 reads MNHEY; CDR2 reads SMNVEV (reference sequence). The CDR3: CASSLSIGIARTGELFF. For the CDR3, the DNA is TGTGCCAGCAGTTTATCGATCGGGATAGCGAGGACCGGGGAGCTGTTTTTT.

Many counts were recorded for this clonotype. The chain has TRBV12-5 and TRBJ2-3; D is ambiguous. Germline CDR1 reads LGHNT; CDR2 reads FRNRAP. V was shortened by 0 bases and J by 7 bases, with 8 bases between the two germline ends. The CDR3 consists of 13 residues. CDR3 DNA sequence: TGTGCTAGTGGTTTGGTAGGATCCCATACGCAGTATTTT. This codes for CASGLVGSHTQYF.

This clonotype was seen repeatedly, ten times or more. The chain has TRBV2 and TRBJ2-4, with D maybe TRBD2 (6 bases). V was pared by 6 bases and J by 7 bases, with 16 bases between. This CDR3 has 14 residues. Germline-derived CDR1 and CDR2 are SNHLY and FYNNEI. For the CDR3, the DNA is TGTGCCAGCAGGGTAGCGGCCCCTGGGAACATTCAGTACTTC. Translation: CASRVAAPGNIQYF.

This clonotype was detected a few times. The V and J genes are TRBV6-2 or TRBV6-3 and TRBJ2-1; 8 bases align to TRBD2. CDR1 MNHEY and CDR2 SVGEGT come from the germline V gene. V was pared by 10 bases and J by 2 bases, with 10 bases of the junction left unmatched. The CDR3 covers 15 residues. The CDR3 region has the DNA TGTGCCACCCTCGGGGGGGGACGACCCTACAATGAGCAGTTCTTC. Translating it yields CATLGGGRPYNEQFF.

V is TRBV12-3 or TRBV12-4 and J is TRBJ1-4, with 9 positions matching TRBD1. V trimming: 6 bases; J trimming: 10 bases; junction bases outside the gene matches: 12. The CDR3 covers 15 residues. The chain's CDR3 is CASSLGTGNIGKLFF. CDR3 DNA: TGTGCCAGCAGCCTAGGGACAGGGAATATTGGAAAACTGTTTTTT.

The gene calls are TRBV30 and TRBJ2-2; TRBD2 is a possible D gene (7 bases). The CDR3 runs to 15 residues. Germline values: CDR1 GTSNPN, CDR2 SVGIG (reference sequence). Trimming removed 2 bases from V and 4 bases from J, with 14 bases in between. CDR3 DNA sequence: TGTGCCTGGAGTACGGCGGGGGCCTTCACCGGGGAGCTGTTTTTT. This encodes CAWSTAGAFTGELFF.

This clonotype was picked up a small number of times. The chain combines TRBV6-6 with TRBJ1-5; tentative D call: TRBD1 (5 bases). Trimming took off 2 bases at V and 3 bases at J, with 8 bases between the two ends. This CDR3 spans 14 amino acids. CDR1 is MNHNY, CDR2 SVGAGI, per germline (reference sequence). CDR3 sequence reads: CASSYVDINQPQHF. CDR3 sequence (DNA): TGTGCCAGCAGTTACGTGGACATCAATCAGCCCCAGCATTTT.

This clonotype was recorded at least ten times. The chain joins TRBV6-2 or TRBV6-3 to TRBJ2-3, with 7 positions matching TRBD1. Looked up from germline, CDR1 is MNHEY and CDR2 is SVGEGT. The junction had 2 bases not matched to a gene; V was cut back by 8 bases and J by 0 bases. The CDR3 extends over 13 amino acids. CDR3 region: CASRDRSTDTQYF. CDR3 in DNA: TGTGCCAGCCGGGACAGAAGCACAGATACGCAGTATTTT.

This clonotype was seen a few times. The V call is TRBV11-2, the J call TRBJ2-4; 9 bases agree with TRBD1. The CDR3 runs to 18 residues. V lost 1 base and J lost 2; bases outside the gene matches: 9. Germline lookup yields CDR1 SGHAT and CDR2 FQNNGV. The CDR3, as DNA: TGTGCCAGCAGCTTAGGGACAGGGGCCCAAGTAACCAAAAACATTCAGTACTTC. Amino acid sequence: CASSLGTGAQVTKNIQYF.

V is TRBV27 and J is TRBJ1-1; 7 bases fit TRBD1. CDR1 is MNHEY, CDR2 SMNVEV, per germline (reference sequence). The V and J ends lost 5 bases and 8 bases, in that order; junction bases with no gene match: 8. There are 13 residues in the CDR3. DNA for the CDR3: TGTGCCAGCAGTCCGGGACAGCCATCGGAAGCTTTCTTT. Encoded protein: CASSPGQPSEAFF.

The J gene is TRBJ1-1, the V gene TRBV6-2 or TRBV6-3, with TRBD1 as a possible D gene (5 bases). V lost 7 bases, J lost 0 bases, and 9 bases lay in between. CDR3 size: 13 residues. CDR1 is MNHEY, CDR2 SVGEGT, per germline. CDR3 nucleotide sequence: TGTGCCAGCATCGAACAGGTGAACACTGAAGCTTTCTTT. Its translation is CASIEQVNTEAFF.

This clonotype came up a few times. The V gene is TRBV2, the J gene TRBJ1-6; 9 nucleotides align to TRBD1. CDR3 length: 13 amino acids. The J segment lost 6 bases and the V segment lost 6 bases, leaving 0 bases of the junction unmatched. Germline CDR1 SNHLY, CDR2 FYNNEI. The CDR3 here is CASRTGGNSPLHF. The CDR3 DNA follows: TGTGCCAGCAGGACAGGGGGTAATTCACCCCTCCACTTT.

The table lists this clonotype with a few counts. V gene TRBV20-1 combines with J gene TRBJ2-1, with 13 positions matching TRBD2. After removal of 2 bases from V and 0 bases from J, the junction contained 10 bases not matched to a gene. The CDR3 sequence is 19 residues long. Germline V gene data show CDR1 as DFQATT and CDR2 as SNEGSKA (reference sequence). The DNA of the CDR3 is TGCAGTGCTAGATCTCCGGGACTAGCGGGGCTTAGCTCCTACAATGAGCAGTTCTTC. Amino acids: CSARSPGLAGLSSYNEQFF.

The chain is built from TRBV27 and TRBJ1-4, with 7 bases fitting TRBD1. The V gene's germline CDR1 is MNHEY and CDR2 SMNVEV (reference sequence). The CDR3 contains 15 residues. The ends lost 3 bases at V and 8 bases at J; junction bases unmatched: 9. Written as DNA, the CDR3 is TGTGCCAGCAGTTTTGCGAAGGGGGCAAGGGAAAAACTGTTTTTT. Translation gives CASSFAKGAREKLFF.

This chain joins TRBV5-6 and TRBJ1-1; TRBD1 matches at 10 bases. Germline V gene lookup returns CDR1 SGHDT and CDR2 YYEEEE. V lost 4 bases and J lost 9; bases outside the gene matches: 9. The CDR3 has 14 residues. The CDR3 sequence: CASSPYGQGEKAFF. The DNA of the CDR3 is TGTGCCAGCAGCCCCTACGGACAGGGGGAAAAAGCTTTCTTT.

This clonotype was picked up a small number of times. This chain joins TRBV7-2 and TRBJ1-6; 8 nucleotides align to TRBD1. Germline V gives CDR1 SGHTA, CDR2 FQGNSA. The CDR3 length is 14 residues. The J segment lost 10 bases and the V segment lost 5 bases, leaving 7 bases of the junction unmatched. DNA for the CDR3: TGTGCCAGCAGCCCACAGGGGGTCTCATCACCCCTCCACTTT. This encodes CASSPQGVSSPLHF.

The sample holds one count of this clonotype. The chain employs TRBV20-1 and TRBJ2-7; 8 bases are a match to TRBD1. Trimming removed 6 bases from V and 7 bases from J; junction bases left unmatched: 8. Germline CDR1 and CDR2: DFQATT and SNEGSKA (reference sequence). The CDR3 covers 12 residues. CDR3 nucleotide sequence: TGCAGTGCCCGCGGGACAGGTGGTGAGCAGTACTTC. Its protein product is CSARGTGGEQYF.

This clonotype was detected many times. This chain links TRBV5-1 with TRBJ2-7; 8 nucleotides line up with TRBD2. CDR3 length: 15 residues. Germline CDR1 SGHRS, CDR2 YFSETQ. The junction had 9 bases not matched to a gene; V was cut back by 1 base and J by 6 bases. In nucleotides, the CDR3 is TGCGCCAGCAGCTTGAGACTAGCGCTCGGAGGCGAGCAGTACTTC. Its protein product is CASSLRLALGGEQYF.

In its sample, this clonotype was seen a few times. This chain uses TRBV20-1 with TRBJ1-1; D may be TRBD1 (6 bases). Germline-derived CDR1 and CDR2 are DFQATT and SNEGSKA (reference sequence). The CDR3 runs 12 residues. Trimming pared 6 bases from V and 2 bases from J, leaving 10 bases between. CDR3 amino acids: CSAPGTNTEAFF. CDR3 nucleotides: TGCAGTGCCCCGGGGACAAACACTGAAGCTTTCTTT.

This clonotype was seen only a few times. J is TRBJ2-5 and V is TRBV29-1, with D perhaps matching TRBD2 (6 bases). The CDR3 consists of 13 residues. The germline gives CDR1 SQVTM, CDR2 ANQGSEA. The V end lost 8 bases, the J end lost 4 bases, and 17 bases lay between the germline ends. CDR3 region: CSPERGYAETQYF. CDR3 coding DNA: TGCAGCCCGGAACGGGGGTACGCAGAGACCCAGTACTTC.

This clonotype has more than one count but fewer than ten. The V call is TRBV30, the J call TRBJ1-2; perhaps TRBD1 as D (5 bases). Trimming left V 2 bases short and J 4 bases short, with 11 bases between. This CDR3 spans 13 amino acids. Germline CDR1 GTSNPN, CDR2 SVGIG (reference sequence). The CDR3 sequence: CAWSTGTLYGYTF. The CDR3 DNA reads as TGTGCCTGGAGTACCGGGACCCTCTATGGCTACACCTTC.

The chain combines TRBV5-1 with TRBJ1-2; D is uncertain. V lost 4 bases to trimming and J lost 0 bases, with 7 bases between them. The CDR3 has 13 amino acids. Looked up from germline, CDR1 is SGHRS and CDR2 is YFSETQ. As DNA, the CDR3 is TGCGCCAGCAGCGTCAGCACTAACTATGGCTACACCTTC. Residues: CASSVSTNYGYTF. The full variable domain, completed using reference TRBV5-1 and TRBJ1-2, is KAGVTQTPRYLIKTRGQQVTLSCSPISGHRSVSWYQQTPGQGLQFLFEYFSETQRNKGNFPGRFSGRQFSNSRSEMNVSTLELGDSALYLCASSVSTNYGYTFGSGTRLTVV.